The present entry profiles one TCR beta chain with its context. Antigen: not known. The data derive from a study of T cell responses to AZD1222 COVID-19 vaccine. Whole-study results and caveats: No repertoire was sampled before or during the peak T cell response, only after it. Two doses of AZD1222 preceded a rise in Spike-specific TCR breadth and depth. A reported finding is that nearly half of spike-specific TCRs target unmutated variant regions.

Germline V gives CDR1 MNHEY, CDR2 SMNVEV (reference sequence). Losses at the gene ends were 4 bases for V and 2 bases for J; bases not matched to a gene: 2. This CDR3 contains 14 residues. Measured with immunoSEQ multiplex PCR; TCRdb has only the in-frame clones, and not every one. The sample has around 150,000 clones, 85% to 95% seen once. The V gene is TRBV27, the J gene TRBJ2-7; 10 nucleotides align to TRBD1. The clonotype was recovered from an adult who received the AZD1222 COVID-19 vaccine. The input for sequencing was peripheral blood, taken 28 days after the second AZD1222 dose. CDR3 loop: CASSSTGGPYEQYF. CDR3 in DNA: TGTGCCAGCAGTTCGACAGGGGGCCCCTACGAGCAGTACTTC.